The source of this T cell receptor beta chain is a study of CD8 T cells in ankylosing spondylitis. V lost 6 bases, J lost 4 bases, and 3 bases stayed unmatched. This CDR3 is built from 14 residues. Germline loops: CDR1 MDHEN, CDR2 SYDVKM. Overall study results and limits: Ankylosing spondylitis blood appeared to carry a characteristic TCR beta motif of roughly 8 highly homologous variants. Certain motif variants had earlier appeared in reactive arthritis synovial fluid and blood. Reportedly, matched ankylosing spondylitis synovial fluid was significantly enriched for disease-linked clones.

Comments on this clonotype: Its cognate antigen is unknown.

TCRdb redid the calling of the 5' RACE reads with MiXCR, one entry per CDR3 protein. This table has 35,000 to 40,000 distinct CDR3 sequences, more than 15% appearing once. Sample: blood. The chain has TRBV28 and TRBJ2-1; 10 bases align to TRBD2. This clonotype was obtained from a male donor with ankylosing spondylitis or in good health (not recorded which). This CDR3 reads CASRLAGTYNEQFF. Here the CDR3 DNA reads TGTGCCAGCAGACTAGCGGGAACGTACAATGAGCAGTTCTTC.